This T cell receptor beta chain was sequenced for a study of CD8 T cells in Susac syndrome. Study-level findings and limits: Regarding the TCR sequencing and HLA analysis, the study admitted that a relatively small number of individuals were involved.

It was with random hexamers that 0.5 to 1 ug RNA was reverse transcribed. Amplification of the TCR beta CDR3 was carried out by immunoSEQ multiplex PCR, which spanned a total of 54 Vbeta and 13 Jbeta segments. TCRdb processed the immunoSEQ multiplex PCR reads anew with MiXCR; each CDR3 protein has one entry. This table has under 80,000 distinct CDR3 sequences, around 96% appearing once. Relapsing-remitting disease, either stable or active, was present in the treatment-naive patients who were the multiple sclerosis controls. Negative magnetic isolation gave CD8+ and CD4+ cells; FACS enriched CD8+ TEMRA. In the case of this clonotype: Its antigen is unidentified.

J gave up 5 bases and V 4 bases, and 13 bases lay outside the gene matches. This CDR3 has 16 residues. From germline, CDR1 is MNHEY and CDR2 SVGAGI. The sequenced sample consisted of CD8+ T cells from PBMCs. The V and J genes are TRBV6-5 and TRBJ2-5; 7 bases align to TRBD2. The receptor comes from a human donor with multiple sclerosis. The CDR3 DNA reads TGTGCCAGCAGTTGGGACGACAATGGGGGGGAGGAGACCCAGTACTTC. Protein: CASSWDDNGGEETQYF.